This is a list of T cell receptor beta chains from one sample in a study of blood T cells in healthy people across ages. TCRdb re-derived calls from the 5' RACE reads in MiXCR, one entry per CDR3 protein. The sample carries around 690,000 distinct CDR3 sequences, approximately 50% recorded once. The specimen sequenced was blood. Every receptor here comes from a man in his 60s in good health. CDR3s include the opening cysteine and the closing phenylalanine or tryptophan. A D gene is named only where the DNA matches it firmly. Clone size, where shown, is once, few, many, or a class for clones that have expanded.

cdr3_aa,cdr3_nt,j_call,v_call,clone_size,d_call
CASSPGRVAANEQFF,TGCGCCAGCAGCCCGGGGCGGGTTGCGGCCAATGAGCAGTTCTTC,TRBJ2-1,TRBV5-1,.,.
CASSVQGEKTQYF,TGCGCCAGCAGCGTCCAGGGGGAGAAGACCCAGTACTTC,TRBJ2-5,TRBV5-1,.,TRBD1
CASSQTGAGQPQHF,TGTGCCAGCAGCCAGACAGGGGCTGGTCAGCCCCAGCATTTT,TRBJ1-5,TRBV3-1,few,TRBD1
CASSLTEGREQFF,TGTGCCAGCTCACTTACCGAGGGTCGTGAGCAGTTCTTC,TRBJ2-1,TRBV18,.,.
CSVLGLAFSYNEQFF,TGCAGCGTTCTTGGACTTGCCTTCTCCTACAATGAGCAGTTCTTC,TRBJ2-1,TRBV29-1,.,.
CASSPTGTRNTEAFF,TGCGCCAGCAGCCCCACAGGGACCCGGAACACTGAAGCTTTCTTT,TRBJ1-1,TRBV5-1,few,.
CASSFLGLAKNIQYF,TGTGCCAGCAGTTTTTTAGGCTTAGCCAAAAACATTCAGTACTTC,TRBJ2-4,TRBV12-3/TRBV12-4,.,.
CSARDGRQAQNIQYF,TGCAGTGCTAGAGATGGGAGACAGGCCCAAAACATTCAGTACTTC,TRBJ2-4,TRBV20-1,.,.
CASSPRQGGKLFF,TGTGCCAGCAGTCCCCGACAGGGGGGAAAACTGTTTTTT,TRBJ1-4,TRBV6-5,.,TRBD1
CASSQDLVGQDTQYF,TGCGCCAGCAGCCAAGACCTTGTTGGGCAAGATACGCAGTATTTT,TRBJ2-3,TRBV4-1,.,.
CAISEGLAGTDTQYF,TGTGCCATCAGTGAGGGACTAGCGGGCACAGATACGCAGTATTTT,TRBJ2-3,TRBV10-3,.,TRBD2
CASGQGSNIQYF,TGTGCCAGTGGACAGGGGTCGAACATTCAGTACTTC,TRBJ2-4,TRBV6-6,.,TRBD1
CSLGRGGRNEQFF,TGCAGCCTTGGCCGGGGGGGACGCAATGAGCAGTTCTTC,TRBJ2-1,TRBV29-1,.,TRBD2
CASSSGPGANEKLFF,TGTGCCAGCAGCTCCGGACCTGGGGCTAATGAAAAACTGTTTTTT,TRBJ1-4,TRBV11-3,.,.
CASSLGTAGSYEQYF,TGCGCCAGCAGCCTCGGGACAGCCGGCTCCTACGAGCAGTACTTC,TRBJ2-7,TRBV4-1,.,TRBD1
CASSYSTDLSYEQYF,TGTGCCAGCAGTTACTCGACGGACCTATCCTACGAGCAGTACTTC,TRBJ2-7,TRBV6-5,.,.
CGASIHGTDTQYF,TGCGGTGCTAGTATTCATGGCACAGATACGCAGTATTTT,TRBJ2-3,TRBV20-1,.,.
CAISVVRGAGANVLTF,TGTGCCATCAGTGTAGTAAGGGGGGCTGGGGCCAACGTCCTGACTTTC,TRBJ2-6,TRBV10-3,.,.
CASSQQGYNSPLHF,TGTGCCAGCAGTCAACAGGGGTATAATTCACCCCTCCACTTT,TRBJ1-6,TRBV6-6,.,TRBD1
CAISESWGTNYNEQFF,TGTGCCATCAGTGAGTCGTGGGGGACCAACTACAATGAGCAGTTCTTC,TRBJ2-1,TRBV10-3,.,.
CASSPGTVTGTQYF,TGTGCCAGCAGCCCAGGGACGGTAACAGGTACGCAGTATTTT,TRBJ2-3,TRBV7-9,.,.
CATSTNYQETQYF,TGTGCCACCAGCACTAACTACCAAGAGACCCAGTACTTC,TRBJ2-5,TRBV5-5,.,.
CASSVIAGAKNEQFF,TGTGCCAGCAGCGTAATAGCGGGGGCTAAAAATGAGCAGTTCTTC,TRBJ2-1,TRBV9,.,TRBD2
CASSLEVGYGYTF,TGCGCCAGCAGCTTGGAGGTGGGGTACGGCTACACCTTC,TRBJ1-2,TRBV5-1,.,.
CATSRDRGSNQPQHF,TGTGCCACCAGCAGGGATCGTGGGAGCAATCAGCCCCAGCATTTT,TRBJ1-5,TRBV15,.,.
CSAETVSGANVLTF,TGCAGTGCTGAGACAGTCTCTGGGGCCAACGTCCTGACTTTC,TRBJ2-6,TRBV20-1,few,.
CSARGGVQETQYF,TGCAGTGCTAGGGGTGGGGTACAAGAGACCCAGTACTTC,TRBJ2-5,TRBV20-1,.,.
CASIRGGETQYF,TGTGCCAGCATTCGAGGGGGTGAGACCCAGTACTTC,TRBJ2-5,TRBV6-1,.,.
CASSALRQGGGNTEAFF,TGTGCCAGCAGTGCCTTAAGACAGGGAGGCGGGAACACTGAAGCTTTCTTT,TRBJ1-1,TRBV28,few,TRBD1
CSASGWGGRYEQYF,TGCAGTGCTAGTGGTTGGGGGGGCCGCTACGAGCAGTACTTC,TRBJ2-7,TRBV20-1,.,.
CSARSGLAGGTDTQYF,TGCAGTGCTAGATCGGGACTAGCGGGGGGCACAGATACGCAGTATTTT,TRBJ2-3,TRBV20-1,.,TRBD2
CSAGQLYEQYF,TGCAGTGCTGGACAGCTATACGAGCAGTACTTC,TRBJ2-7,TRBV20-1,few,.